Reported below is one T cell receptor beta chain. What it binds is not known. The data stem from a study of vaccination effects on CD4 cells after COVID-19. This CDR3 has 16 amino acids. The V gene lost 4 bases and the J gene lost 5 bases, with 17 bases spanning the gap. CDR1 is KGHDR and CDR2 is SFDVKD in the germline V gene. The data were produced by immunoSEQ multiplex PCR, yet TCRdb's version contains in-frame clones alone and is incomplete. The profile shows 57,000 or so clones, about 78% of them singletons. Researchers isolated CD4+ T cells once less than twelve days of culture had elapsed. Participants completed two doses of the BNT162b2 or mRNA-1273 vaccine.

The sample was CD4+ T cells from PBMCs cultured without peptide, taken after COVID-19 vaccination. The receptor's source is a human donor who received a COVID-19 vaccine. J is TRBJ2-1 and V is TRBV24-1, with a tentative D call TRBD2 (6 bases). Written as DNA, the CDR3 is TGTGCCACCAGTGAGCCGACAGCGGGCGACGACAATGAGCAGTTCTTC. Residues: CATSEPTAGDDNEQFF.